This T cell receptor (beta chain) was sequenced in a study of blood T cell repertoires in COVID-19. Trimming removed 5 bases at V and 13 bases at J, with 18 bases between. CDR3 length: 14 amino acids. Per the germline V gene, CDR1 is SGHAT and CDR2 is FQNNGV. This table comes from immunoSEQ multiplex PCR, and its TCRdb copy is limited to in-frame clones, with some not included. The sample has around 370,000 clones; roughly 91% are singletons. The genes are TRBV11-2 and TRBJ1-6; D is unclear. The sequence was obtained from a woman aged 18 to 35 who had recovered from COVID-19. The sequenced sample was PBMCs or T cells enriched from blood (not recorded which). The CDR3 loop is CASSAGLEGLPLHF. In DNA, the CDR3 is TGTGCCAGCAGCGCAGGACTCGAAGGGCTCCCCCTCCACTTT.